This TCR beta chain derives from a study of cytomegalovirus exposure and HLA in healthy donors. Whole-study results and caveats: The CMV antigen specificity of a few CMV-associated chains was confirmed through in vitro analysis. Most of the TCR beta V segments (in an earlier analysis) were productive either about 87% or about 30% of the time.

PCR was performed using 60 Vbeta and 13 Jbeta primers. TCRdb's copy holds only in-frame clones and misses some; the assay was immunoSEQ multiplex PCR. The sample shows 200,000 or so clones, 75% to 90% of them seen only once. Note on this clone: What it binds is not known.

Healthy bone marrow donors formed the donor group. V trimming: 5 bases; J trimming: 6 bases; junction bases outside the gene matches: 19. The germline gives CDR1 SGHVS, CDR2 FQNEAQ. The CDR3 has 18 residues. The genes are TRBV7-8 and TRBJ2-1; 7 bases agree with TRBD1. Sequenced input: PBMCs. The sequence was obtained from a woman aged 45-65 years in good health and CMV-seropositive. The CDR3 sequence: CASSQAVPTGMVRNEQFF. In DNA, the CDR3 is TGTGCCAGCAGCCAAGCCGTCCCGACAGGGATGGTTCGCAATGAGCAGTTCTTC.